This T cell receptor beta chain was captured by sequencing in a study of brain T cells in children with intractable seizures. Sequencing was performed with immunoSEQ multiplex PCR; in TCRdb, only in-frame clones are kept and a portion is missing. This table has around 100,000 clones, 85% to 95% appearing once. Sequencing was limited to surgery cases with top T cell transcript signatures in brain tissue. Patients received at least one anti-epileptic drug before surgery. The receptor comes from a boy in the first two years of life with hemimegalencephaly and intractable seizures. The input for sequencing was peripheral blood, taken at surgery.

The CDR3 sequence: CASSSGPREQFF. CDR3 nucleotide sequence: TGTGCCAGCAGTTCGGGTCCTCGTGAGCAGTTCTTC. The chain is built from TRBV6-5 and TRBJ2-1; no firm D call. The CDR3 covers 12 residues. Per germline, CDR1 MNHEY and CDR2 SVGAGI. V dropped 4 bases and J dropped 9 bases, with 10 bases sitting between them.